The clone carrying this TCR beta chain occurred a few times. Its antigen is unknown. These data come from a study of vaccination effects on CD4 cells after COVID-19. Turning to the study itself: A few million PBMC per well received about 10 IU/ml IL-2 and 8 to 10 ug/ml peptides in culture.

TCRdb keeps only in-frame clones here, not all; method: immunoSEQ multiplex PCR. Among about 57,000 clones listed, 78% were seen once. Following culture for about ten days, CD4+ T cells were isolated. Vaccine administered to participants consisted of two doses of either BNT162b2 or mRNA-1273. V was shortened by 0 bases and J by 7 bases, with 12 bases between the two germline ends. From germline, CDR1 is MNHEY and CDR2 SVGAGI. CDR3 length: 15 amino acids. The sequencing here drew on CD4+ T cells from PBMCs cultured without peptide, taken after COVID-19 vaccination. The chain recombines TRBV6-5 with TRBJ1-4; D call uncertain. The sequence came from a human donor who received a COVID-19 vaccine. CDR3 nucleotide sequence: TGTGCCAGCAGTTACTCGTTGCAAGGGAGTGAAAAACTGTTTTTT. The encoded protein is CASSYSLQGSEKLFF.